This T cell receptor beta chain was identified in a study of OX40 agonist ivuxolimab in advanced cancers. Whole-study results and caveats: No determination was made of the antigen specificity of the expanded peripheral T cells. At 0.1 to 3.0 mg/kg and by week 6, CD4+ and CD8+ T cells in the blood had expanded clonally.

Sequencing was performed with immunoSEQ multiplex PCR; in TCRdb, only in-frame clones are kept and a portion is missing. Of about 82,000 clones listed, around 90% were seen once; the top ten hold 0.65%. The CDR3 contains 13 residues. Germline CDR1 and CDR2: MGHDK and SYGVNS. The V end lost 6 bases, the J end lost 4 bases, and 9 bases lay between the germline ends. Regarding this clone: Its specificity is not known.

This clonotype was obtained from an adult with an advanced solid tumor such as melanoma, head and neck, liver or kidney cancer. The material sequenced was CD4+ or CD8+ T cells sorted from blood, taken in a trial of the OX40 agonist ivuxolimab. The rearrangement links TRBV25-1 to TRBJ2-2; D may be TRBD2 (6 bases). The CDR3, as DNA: TGTGCCAGCAGCCTCGGGGGCACCGGGGAGCTGTTTTTT. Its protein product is CASSLGGTGELFF.